The 9 T cell receptor beta chains below were found in one sample sequenced in a study of blood T cell repertoires in COVID-19. TCRdb's table, derived via immunoSEQ multiplex PCR, lists solely in-frame clones and lacks some. The sample includes 300,000 to 400,000 clones, about 89% of them seen just once. Sequencing was carried out using PBMCs or T cells enriched from blood (not recorded which). Receptors originate from a man aged 55 to 70 who had recovered from COVID-19.

CDR3 DNA: TGCGCCAGCAGCGAAGCAGGGTGGGCCGGGGAGCTGTTTTTT. This codes for CASSEAGWAGELFF. The rearrangement links TRBV5-1 to TRBJ2-2; possible D gene TRBD1, 5 bases. The CDR3 length is 14 residues. Per germline, CDR1 SGHRS and CDR2 YFSETQ. The ends were cut back, 4 bases at V and 6 bases at J, with 13 bases in the middle.

The chain links TRBV2 to TRBJ2-1, with 11 bases lining up with TRBD1. Germline trimming cut 4 bases from V and 2 bases from J; bases unmatched to any gene: 1. CDR3 size: 15 residues. Per the germline V gene, CDR1 is SNHLY and CDR2 is FYNNEI. The DNA of the CDR3 is TGTGCCAGCAGTGCGGACAGGGGGCCCTACAATGAGCAGTTCTTC. Translated, it gives CASSADRGPYNEQFF.

The chain links TRBV19 to TRBJ2-1, with 8 nucleotides matching TRBD1. With 10 bases clipped from V and 8 bases from J, the junction kept 19 bases outside the gene matches. Germline assignment: CDR1 LNHDA and CDR2 SQIVND (reference sequence). The CDR3 is 16 amino acids. CDR3 DNA sequence: TGTGCCACCAAGTCGCAGGGGGCTGGGATATTAGATGAGCAGTTCTTC. It codes for CATKSQGAGILDEQFF.

The rearrangement joins TRBV18 to TRBJ2-5; D is unresolved. V was clipped by 4 bases and J by 4 bases, with 16 bases between them. The CDR3 has 15 residues. Germline assignment: CDR1 KGHSH and CDR2 LQKENI. The CDR3 loop reads CASSRTGPLGETQYF. As DNA, the CDR3 is TGTGCCAGCTCACGAACGGGTCCCTTGGGAGAGACCCAGTACTTC.

The chain links TRBV2 to TRBJ2-2, with a tentative D call TRBD2 (5 bases). Germline CDR1 reads SNHLY; CDR2 reads FYNNEI. V was trimmed by 0 bases and J by 5 bases, leaving 10 bases between them. The CDR3 loop spans 15 amino acids. The CDR3 sequence is CASSEALPGTGELFF. CDR3 DNA: TGTGCCAGCAGTGAAGCGCTTCCGGGGACCGGGGAGCTGTTTTTT.

This chain connects TRBV6-5 to TRBJ2-7; D call uncertain. There are 12 residues in the CDR3. Germline V gene lookup returns CDR1 MNHEY and CDR2 SVGAGI. V gave up 7 bases and J gave up 6 bases, with 13 bases separating them. CDR3 DNA sequence: TGTGCCAGCAAAGCGTATGGTGGCGAGCAGTACTTC. Translating gives CASKAYGGEQYF.

V and J are TRBV10-3 and TRBJ2-3; 11 bases line up with TRBD2. V dropped 6 bases and J dropped 3; count of bases not matched to a gene: 8. Germline V lookup: CDR1 ENHRY, CDR2 SYGVKD. The CDR3 is 16 residues long. DNA for the CDR3: TGTGCCATCAGCCAGACTAGCGGGATCGGTACAGATACGCAGTATTTT. Residues: CAISQTSGIGTDTQYF.

J is TRBJ2-1 and V is TRBV6-1; D is perhaps TRBD2 (5 bases). Germline V gene lookup returns CDR1 MNHNS and CDR2 SASEGT. The V gene lost 2 bases and the J gene lost 2 bases, with 10 bases spanning the gap. The CDR3 has 15 residues. The CDR3 is CASSELGGPYNEQFF. DNA of the CDR3: TGTGCCAGCAGTGAATTGGGCGGGCCCTACAATGAGCAGTTCTTC.

The chain uses TRBV7-9 and TRBJ2-3, with D perhaps matching TRBD2 (6 bases). The CDR3 is 15 amino acids. The germline V and J ends were trimmed by 2 bases and 6 bases, with 15 bases remaining between them. CDR1 is SEHNR and CDR2 is FQNEAQ in the germline V gene (reference sequence). CDR3 coding DNA: TGTGCCAGCAGCTTACGCGGGATTAAGGCGGATACGCAGTATTTT. Translating it yields CASSLRGIKADTQYF. Looking up the rest from reference TRBV7-9 and TRBJ2-3 gives the full variable domain: DTGVSQNPRHKITKRGQNVTFRCDPISEHNRLYWYRQTLGQGPEFLTYFQNEAQLEKSRLLSDRFSAERPKGSFSTLEIQRTEQGDSAMYLCASSLRGIKADTQYFGPGTRLTVL.